Listed below are T cell receptor beta chains from one sample, sequenced in a study of T cells in localized non-small cell lung cancer. The method was immunoSEQ multiplex PCR; TCRdb's version includes in-frame clones alone and lacks a portion of them. This repertoire shows approximately 61,000 clones, 86% found once; its top ten account for approximately 5.6%. The source was peripheral blood, collected before any cancer treatment. The receptors come from a woman aged 40-70 years with stage I lung adenocarcinoma. CDR3s include the opening cysteine and the closing phenylalanine or tryptophan. D genes are given only for firm matches. Expanded clones get a size class; other rows say once, few or many, or leave the size out.

v_gene: TRBV7-2; j_gene: TRBJ1-5; d_gene: .; abundance: .; CDR3aa: CASSSTTATNQPQHF; CDR3nt: TGTGCCAGCAGCTCCACGACAGCGACCAATCAGCCCCAGCATTTT
v_gene: TRBV29-1; j_gene: TRBJ1-1; d_gene: TRBD1; abundance: .; CDR3aa: CSVVSGTGGAGAFF; CDR3nt: TGCAGCGTTGTATCTGGGACAGGGGGCGCAGGGGCTTTCTTT
v_gene: TRBV18; j_gene: TRBJ2-7; d_gene: .; abundance: once; CDR3aa: CATAQVYYEQYF; CDR3nt: TGTGCCACCGCCCAGGTCTACTACGAGCAGTACTTC
v_gene: TRBV2; j_gene: TRBJ1-2; d_gene: .; abundance: .; CDR3aa: CASSEITGNYGYTF; CDR3nt: TGTGCCAGCAGTGAAATCACGGGAAACTATGGCTACACCTTC
v_gene: TRBV5-1; j_gene: TRBJ2-3; d_gene: .; abundance: .; CDR3aa: CASSPGLVADTQYF; CDR3nt: TGCGCCAGCAGCCCGGGGCTAGTGGCAGATACGCAGTATTTT
v_gene: TRBV7-2; j_gene: TRBJ2-1; d_gene: .; abundance: .; CDR3aa: CASSYQGFPGNEQFF; CDR3nt: TGTGCCAGCAGCTACCAGGGTTTCCCTGGGAATGAGCAGTTCTTC
v_gene: TRBV19; j_gene: TRBJ2-1; d_gene: .; abundance: .; CDR3aa: CASSMRRGDEQFF; CDR3nt: TGTGCCAGTAGTATGAGGAGGGGCGATGAGCAGTTCTTC
v_gene: TRBV6-7; j_gene: TRBJ2-7; d_gene: .; abundance: .; CDR3aa: CAAGENYEQYF; CDR3nt: TGTGCAGCAGGTGAGAACTACGAGCAGTACTTC
v_gene: TRBV7-2; j_gene: TRBJ1-3; d_gene: .; abundance: .; CDR3aa: CASSRHDSGNTIYF; CDR3nt: TGTGCCAGCAGCCGACATGACTCTGGAAACACCATATATTTT
v_gene: TRBV6-1; j_gene: TRBJ2-7; d_gene: .; abundance: .; CDR3aa: CASRGTGTVSYEQYF; CDR3nt: TGTGCCAGCAGGGGGACTGGGACCGTCTCCTACGAGCAGTACTTC
v_gene: TRBV14; j_gene: TRBJ2-5; d_gene: .; abundance: .; CDR3aa: CASSPLRDRSKTQYF; CDR3nt: TGTGCCAGCAGTCCCCTTAGGGATCGATCGAAGACCCAGTACTTC
v_gene: TRBV7-6; j_gene: TRBJ1-6; d_gene: .; abundance: few; CDR3aa: CASSLGSKASPLHF; CDR3nt: TGTGCCAGCAGCCTGGGTAGTAAAGCTTCACCCCTCCACTTT
v_gene: TRBV6-1; j_gene: TRBJ2-3; d_gene: .; abundance: .; CDR3aa: CASSGGTGRTDTQYF; CDR3nt: TGTGCCAGCAGTGGAGGCACAGGGAGGACAGATACGCAGTATTTT
v_gene: TRBV2; j_gene: TRBJ2-7; d_gene: TRBD2; abundance: .; CDR3aa: CASKSGTSAYEQYF; CDR3nt: TGTGCCAGCAAAAGCGGGACTAGTGCCTACGAGCAGTACTTC
v_gene: TRBV4-1; j_gene: TRBJ1-2; d_gene: TRBD1; abundance: .; CDR3aa: CASSQRTGNGYTF; CDR3nt: TGCGCCAGCAGCCAGAGGACAGGGAATGGCTACACCTTC
v_gene: TRBV7-2; j_gene: TRBJ2-5; d_gene: TRBD1; abundance: .; CDR3aa: CASSSRWTGLGETQYF; CDR3nt: TGTGCCAGCAGCTCCCGCTGGACAGGGTTAGGAGAGACCCAGTACTTC
v_gene: TRBV29-1; j_gene: TRBJ2-3; d_gene: TRBD2; abundance: few; CDR3aa: CSVDGWGLAGTYTDTQYF; CDR3nt: TGCAGCGTTGATGGTTGGGGACTAGCGGGAACCTACACAGATACGCAGTATTTT
v_gene: TRBV7-8; j_gene: TRBJ1-1; d_gene: .; abundance: .; CDR3aa: CASSLTRHPTEAFF; CDR3nt: TGTGCCAGCAGCTTAACCCGACATCCCACTGAAGCTTTCTTT
v_gene: TRBV9; j_gene: TRBJ2-1; d_gene: TRBD2; abundance: .; CDR3aa: CASSVGGRGRGQFF; CDR3nt: TGTGCCAGCAGCGTAGGTGGGAGGGGACGCGGGCAGTTCTTC
v_gene: TRBV19; j_gene: TRBJ1-6; d_gene: .; abundance: .; CDR3aa: CASSIDTNNSPLHF; CDR3nt: TGTGCCAGTAGTATCGACACGAATAATTCACCCCTCCACTTT
v_gene: TRBV14; j_gene: TRBJ1-1; d_gene: .; abundance: once; CDR3aa: CASSQDQVGVTEAFF; CDR3nt: TGTGCCAGCAGCCAAGATCAGGTGGGGGTCACTGAAGCTTTCTTT